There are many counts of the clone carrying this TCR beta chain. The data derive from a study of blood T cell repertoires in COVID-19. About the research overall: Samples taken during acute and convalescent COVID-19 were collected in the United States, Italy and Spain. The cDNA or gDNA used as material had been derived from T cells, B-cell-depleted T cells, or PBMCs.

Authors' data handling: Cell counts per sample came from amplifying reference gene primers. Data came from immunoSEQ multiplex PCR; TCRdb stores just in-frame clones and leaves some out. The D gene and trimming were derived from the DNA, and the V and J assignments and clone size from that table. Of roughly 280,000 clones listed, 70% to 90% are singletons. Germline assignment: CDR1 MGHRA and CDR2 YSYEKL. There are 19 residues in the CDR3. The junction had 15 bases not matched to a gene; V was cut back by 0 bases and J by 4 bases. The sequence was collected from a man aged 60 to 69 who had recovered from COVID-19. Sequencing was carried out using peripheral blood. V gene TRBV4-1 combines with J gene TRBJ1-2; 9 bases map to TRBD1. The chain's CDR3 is CASSQEAGTGYTGAYGYTF. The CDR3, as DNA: TGCGCCAGCAGCCAAGAGGCCGGGACAGGGTATACTGGCGCCTATGGCTACACCTTC.